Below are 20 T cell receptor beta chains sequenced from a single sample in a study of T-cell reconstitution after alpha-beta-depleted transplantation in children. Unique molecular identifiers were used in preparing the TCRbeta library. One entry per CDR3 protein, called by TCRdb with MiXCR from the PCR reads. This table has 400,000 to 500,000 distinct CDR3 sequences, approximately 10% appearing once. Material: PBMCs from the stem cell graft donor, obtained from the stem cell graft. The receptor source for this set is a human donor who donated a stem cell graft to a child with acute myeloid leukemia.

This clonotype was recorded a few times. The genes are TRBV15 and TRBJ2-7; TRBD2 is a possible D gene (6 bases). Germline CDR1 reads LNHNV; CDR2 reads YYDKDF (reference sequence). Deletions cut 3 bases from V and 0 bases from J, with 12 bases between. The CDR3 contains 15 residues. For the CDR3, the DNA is TGTGCCACCAGCAGCGGGGCGGGAAGCTCCTACGAGCAGTACTTC. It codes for CATSSGAGSSYEQYF. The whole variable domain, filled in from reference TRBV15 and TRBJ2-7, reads DAMVIQNPRYQVTQFGKPVTLSCSQTLNHNVMYWYQQKSSQAPKLLFHYYDKDFNNEADTPDNFQSRRPNTSFCFLDIRSPGLGDTAMYLCATSSGAGSSYEQYFGPGTRLTVT.

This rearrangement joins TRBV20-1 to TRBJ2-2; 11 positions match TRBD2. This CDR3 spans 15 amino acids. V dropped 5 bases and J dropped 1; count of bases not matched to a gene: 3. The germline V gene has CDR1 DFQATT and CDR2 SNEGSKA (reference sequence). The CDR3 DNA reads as TGCAGTGCTTCCGGGACTAGCGGGAACACCGGGGAGCTGTTTTTT. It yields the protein CSASGTSGNTGELFF.

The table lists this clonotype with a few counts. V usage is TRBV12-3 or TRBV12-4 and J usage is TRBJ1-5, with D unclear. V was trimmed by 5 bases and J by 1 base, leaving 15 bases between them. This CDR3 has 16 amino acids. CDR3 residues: CASSLGGIASNQPQHF. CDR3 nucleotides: TGTGCCAGCAGTCTTGGAGGGATAGCGAGCAATCAGCCCCAGCATTTT.

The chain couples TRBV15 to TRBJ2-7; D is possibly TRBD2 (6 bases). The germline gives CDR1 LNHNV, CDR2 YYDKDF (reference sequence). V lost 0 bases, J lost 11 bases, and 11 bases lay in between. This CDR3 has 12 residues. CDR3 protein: CATSREGGSEYF. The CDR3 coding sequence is TGTGCCACCAGCAGAGAGGGAGGATCGGAGTACTTC.

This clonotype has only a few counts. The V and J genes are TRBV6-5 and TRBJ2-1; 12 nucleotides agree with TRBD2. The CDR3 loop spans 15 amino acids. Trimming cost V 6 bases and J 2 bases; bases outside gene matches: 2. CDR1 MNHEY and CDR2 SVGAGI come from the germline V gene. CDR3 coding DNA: TGTGCCAGCAGACTAGCGGGAGGACCCTACAATGAGCAGTTCTTC. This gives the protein CASRLAGGPYNEQFF.

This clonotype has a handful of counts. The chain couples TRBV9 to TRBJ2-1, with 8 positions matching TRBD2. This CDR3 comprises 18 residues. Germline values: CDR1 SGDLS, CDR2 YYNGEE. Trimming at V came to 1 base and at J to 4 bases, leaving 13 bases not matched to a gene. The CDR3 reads CASSVSPTTSVIYNEQFF. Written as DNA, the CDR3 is TGTGCCAGCAGCGTATCCCCCACGACTAGCGTAATTTACAATGAGCAGTTCTTC.

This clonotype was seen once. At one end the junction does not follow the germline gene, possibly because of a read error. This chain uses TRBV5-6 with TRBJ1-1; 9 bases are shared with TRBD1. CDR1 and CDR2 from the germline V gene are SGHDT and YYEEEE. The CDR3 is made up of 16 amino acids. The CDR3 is CASSYTPRQGGTEVFF. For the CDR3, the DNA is TGTGCCAGCAGCTACACGCCCAGACAGGGGGGGACTGAAGTTTTCTTT.

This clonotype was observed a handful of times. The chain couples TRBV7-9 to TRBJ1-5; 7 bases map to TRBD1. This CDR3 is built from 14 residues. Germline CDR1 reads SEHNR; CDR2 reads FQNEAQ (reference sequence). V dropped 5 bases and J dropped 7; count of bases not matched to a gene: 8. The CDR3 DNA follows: TGTGCCAGCAGCCCAGGTGGGACAGCGCAGCCCCAGCATTTT. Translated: CASSPGGTAQPQHF.

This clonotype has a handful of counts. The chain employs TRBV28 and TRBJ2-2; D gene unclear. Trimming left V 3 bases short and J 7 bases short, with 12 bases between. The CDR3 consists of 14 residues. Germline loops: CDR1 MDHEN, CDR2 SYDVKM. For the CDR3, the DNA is TGTGCCAGCAGTTTCCCCGTAGGGATCGGGGAGCTGTTTTTT. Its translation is CASSFPVGIGELFF.

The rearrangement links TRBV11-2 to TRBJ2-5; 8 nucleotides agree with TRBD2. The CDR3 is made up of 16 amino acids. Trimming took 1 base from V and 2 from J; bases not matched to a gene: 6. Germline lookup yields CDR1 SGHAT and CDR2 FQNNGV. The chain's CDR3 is CASSLGSSGHQETQYF. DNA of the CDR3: TGTGCCAGCAGCTTAGGTTCTAGCGGGCATCAAGAGACCCAGTACTTC.

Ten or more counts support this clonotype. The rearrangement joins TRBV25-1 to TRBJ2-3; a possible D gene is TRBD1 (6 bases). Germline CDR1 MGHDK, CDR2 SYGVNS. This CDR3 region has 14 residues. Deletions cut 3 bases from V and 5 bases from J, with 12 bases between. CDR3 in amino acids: CASSDPPTGDTQYF. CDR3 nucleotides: TGTGCCAGCAGTGACCCCCCGACAGGAGATACGCAGTATTTT.

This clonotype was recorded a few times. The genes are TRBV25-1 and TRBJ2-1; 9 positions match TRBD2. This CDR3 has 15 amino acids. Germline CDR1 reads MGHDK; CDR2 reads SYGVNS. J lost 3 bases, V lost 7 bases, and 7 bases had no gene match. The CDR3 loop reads CASIHSGGRYNEQFF. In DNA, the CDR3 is TGTGCCAGCATTCATAGCGGGGGACGCTACAATGAGCAGTTCTTC.

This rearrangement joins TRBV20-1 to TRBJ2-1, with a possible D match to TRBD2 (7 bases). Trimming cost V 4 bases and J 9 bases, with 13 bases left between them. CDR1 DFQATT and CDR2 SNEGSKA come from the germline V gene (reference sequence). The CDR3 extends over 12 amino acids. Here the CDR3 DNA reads TGCAGTGCTACCGAGGGGGGGGGTGAGCAGTTCTTC. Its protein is CSATEGGGEQFF.

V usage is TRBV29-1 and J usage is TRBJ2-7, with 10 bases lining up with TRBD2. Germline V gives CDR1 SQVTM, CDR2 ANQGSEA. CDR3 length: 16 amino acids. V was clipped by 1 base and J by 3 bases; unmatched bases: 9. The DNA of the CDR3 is TGCAGCGTTGAAGTTTATACTAGCGGGAAAAGCTACGAGCAGTACTTC. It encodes CSVEVYTSGKSYEQYF.

In DNA, the CDR3 is TGTGCCTGGACCCTGGGGGGAGCCGGAATCTACGAGCAGTACTTC. This codes for CAWTLGGAGIYEQYF. The chain employs TRBV30 and TRBJ2-7, with a weak D call TRBD2 (6 bases). The CDR3 is 15 residues long. Per germline, CDR1 GTSNPN and CDR2 SVGIG (reference sequence). Trimming pared 4 bases from V and 3 bases from J, leaving 19 bases between. Full variable domain (outside the CDR3, taken from reference TRBV30 and TRBJ2-7): SQTIHQWPATLVQPVGSPLSLECTVEGTSNPNLYWYRQAAGRGLQLLFYSVGIGQISSEVPQNLSASRPQDRQFILSSKKLLLSDSGFYLCAWTLGGAGIYEQYFGPGTRLTVT.

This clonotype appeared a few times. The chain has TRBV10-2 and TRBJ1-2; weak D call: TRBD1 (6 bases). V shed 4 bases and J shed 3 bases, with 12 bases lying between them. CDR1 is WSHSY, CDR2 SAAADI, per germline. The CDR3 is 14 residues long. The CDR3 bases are TGCGCCAGCAGTGCAGGGGATAGATACTATGGCTACACCTTC. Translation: CASSAGDRYYGYTF.

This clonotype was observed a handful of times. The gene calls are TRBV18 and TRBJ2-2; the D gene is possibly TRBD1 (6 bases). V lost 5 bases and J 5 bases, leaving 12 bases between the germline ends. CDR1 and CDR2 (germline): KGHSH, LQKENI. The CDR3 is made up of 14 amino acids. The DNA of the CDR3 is TGTGCCAGCTCATCCAGGGGAGAAACCGGGGAGCTGTTTTTT. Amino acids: CASSSRGETGELFF.

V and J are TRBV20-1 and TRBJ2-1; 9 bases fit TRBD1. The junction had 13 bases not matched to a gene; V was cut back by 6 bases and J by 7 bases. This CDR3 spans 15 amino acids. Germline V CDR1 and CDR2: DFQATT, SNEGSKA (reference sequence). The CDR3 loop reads CSAPNPGQGANEQFF. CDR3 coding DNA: TGCAGTGCACCAAACCCGGGACAGGGAGCGAATGAGCAGTTCTTC.

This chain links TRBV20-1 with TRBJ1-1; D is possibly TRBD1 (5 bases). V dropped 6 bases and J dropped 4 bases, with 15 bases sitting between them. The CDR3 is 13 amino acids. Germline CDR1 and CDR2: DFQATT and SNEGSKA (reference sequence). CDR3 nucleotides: TGCAGTGCAATTGGCGGGGGATCCACTGAAGCTTTCTTT. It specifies CSAIGGGSTEAFF.

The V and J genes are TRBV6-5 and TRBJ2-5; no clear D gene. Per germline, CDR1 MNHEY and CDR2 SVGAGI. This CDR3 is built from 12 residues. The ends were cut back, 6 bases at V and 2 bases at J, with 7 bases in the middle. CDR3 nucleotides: TGTGCCAGCAGAACTCGACAAGAGACCCAGTACTTC. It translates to CASRTRQETQYF.